This is a list of T cell receptor beta chains from one sample in a study of cytomegalovirus exposure and HLA in healthy donors. Sequencing was performed with immunoSEQ multiplex PCR; in TCRdb, only in-frame clones are kept and a portion is missing. In the table there are around 140,000 clones, around 87% of which are singletons. The sequenced sample consisted of PBMCs. The receptors shown here come from a woman aged 25 to 39 in good health and CMV-seronegative. Each CDR3 is given with its conserved first and last residue. The D gene is left open where the match is weak. Not every row has a clone size; where given, it reads once, few, many or a size class.

j_call v_call d_call clone_size cdr3_aa cdr3_nt
TRBJ1-1 TRBV27 - - CASSRRENTEAFF TGTGCCAGCAGTCGTAGAGAGAACACTGAAGCTTTCTTT
TRBJ2-7 TRBV11-2 TRBD2 - CASSLGRGRTYEQYF TGTGCCAGCAGCTTAGGGCGCGGGAGGACCTACGAGCAGTACTTC
TRBJ2-1 TRBV27 TRBD2 - CASSYSGGRYNEQFF TGTGCCAGCAGTTACAGCGGGGGGAGGTACAATGAGCAGTTCTTC
TRBJ2-3 TRBV5-8 TRBD1 - CASSFLQGTDTQYF TGTGCCAGCAGCTTCCTACAGGGGACAGATACGCAGTATTTT
TRBJ2-1 TRBV2 TRBD1 - CASSPGTGLVGEQFF TGTGCCAGCAGTCCTGGGACAGGTCTGGTTGGTGAGCAGTTCTTC
TRBJ2-3 TRBV4-1 TRBD2 - CASSHIRTSGTSYTQYF TGCGCCAGCAGCCACATAAGGACTAGCGGGACTTCATATACGCAGTATTTT
TRBJ2-7 TRBV9 TRBD1 - CASSARTGSEQYF TGTGCCAGCAGCGCGCGGACAGGGTCCGAGCAGTACTTC
TRBJ2-2 TRBV11-3 TRBD2 - CASSPTSGEVTGELFF TGTGCCAGCAGCCCAACTAGCGGGGAAGTCACCGGGGAGCTGTTTTTT
TRBJ1-2 TRBV19 TRBD1 - CASTRDRGRFGYTF TGTGCCAGTACCCGGGACAGGGGGCGTTTTGGCTACACCTTC
TRBJ1-1 TRBV5-4 - few CASSQTHMNTEAFF TGTGCCAGCAGCCAGACACATATGAACACTGAAGCTTTCTTT
TRBJ1-1 TRBV7-9 TRBD1 - CASSLGRGRTEAFF TGTGCCAGCAGCTTGGGCAGGGGGCGGACTGAAGCTTTCTTT
TRBJ1-2 TRBV10-3 - once CAISDSTVNVYGYTF TGTGCCATCAGTGACTCAACAGTTAACGTCTATGGCTACACCTTC
TRBJ2-3 TRBV5-1 TRBD2 - CASSFTGLARGTDTQYF TGCGCCAGCAGTTTCACGGGACTAGCGCGGGGCACAGATACGCAGTATTTT
TRBJ1-3 TRBV6-5 - - CASSTIKGNTIYF TGTGCCAGCAGTACTATTAAGGGAAACACCATATATTTT
TRBJ2-1 TRBV19 - - CASSWGRAYNEQFF TGTGCCAGTAGTTGGGGCAGGGCCTACAATGAGCAGTTCTTC
TRBJ2-2 TRBV4-1 TRBD2 - CASSLMTSGVTGELFF TGCGCCAGCAGCCTAATGACTAGCGGGGTCACCGGGGAGCTGTTTTTT
TRBJ1-2 TRBV10-3 - - CAISPQGTVNYGYTF TGTGCCATCAGTCCCCAGGGGACCGTGAACTATGGCTACACCTTC
TRBJ1-2 TRBV18 TRBD1 - CASSPLDREGGGYTF TGTGCCAGCTCACCATTGGACAGGGAAGGGGGCGGCTACACCTTC
TRBJ2-3 TRBV15 TRBD2 - CATSSLAGRTDTQYF TGTGCCACCAGCAGCCTAGCGGGGAGAACAGATACGCAGTATTTT
TRBJ2-3 TRBV28 - - CASNLARTDTQYF TGTGCCAGCAATCTAGCGCGCACAGATACGCAGTATTTT
TRBJ1-6 TRBV5-6 - - CASSLSHVFESPLHF TGTGCCAGCAGCTTGTCCCACGTTTTTGAGTCACCCCTCCACTTT
TRBJ2-3 TRBV6-1 - - CASSESAGTSTDTQYF TGTGCCAGCAGTGAATCCGCAGGAACAAGCACAGATACGCAGTATTTT
TRBJ2-1 TRBV6-1 TRBD2 - CASSELAGDYNEQFF TGTGCCAGCAGTGAACTAGCGGGAGACTACAATGAGCAGTTCTTC
TRBJ2-7 TRBV11-3 - - CASSLDLEDEQYF TGTGCCAGCAGCTTAGATTTGGAGGACGAGCAGTACTTC
TRBJ2-7 TRBV16 - - CASSQSAWGVEQYF TGTGCCAGCAGCCAATCCGCCTGGGGGGTCGAGCAGTACTTC
TRBJ2-7 TRBV28 - once CASGGGGYYEQYF TGTGCCAGCGGCGGCGGCGGGTACTACGAGCAGTACTTC
TRBJ1-2 TRBV2 TRBD1 - CASREGQRTYGYTF TGTGCCAGCAGGGAGGGACAGCGAACCTATGGCTACACCTTC
TRBJ2-7 TRBV5-1 TRBD1 - CASSLVGQGAHEQYF TGCGCCAGCAGCTTGGTCGGACAGGGGGCGCACGAGCAGTACTTC